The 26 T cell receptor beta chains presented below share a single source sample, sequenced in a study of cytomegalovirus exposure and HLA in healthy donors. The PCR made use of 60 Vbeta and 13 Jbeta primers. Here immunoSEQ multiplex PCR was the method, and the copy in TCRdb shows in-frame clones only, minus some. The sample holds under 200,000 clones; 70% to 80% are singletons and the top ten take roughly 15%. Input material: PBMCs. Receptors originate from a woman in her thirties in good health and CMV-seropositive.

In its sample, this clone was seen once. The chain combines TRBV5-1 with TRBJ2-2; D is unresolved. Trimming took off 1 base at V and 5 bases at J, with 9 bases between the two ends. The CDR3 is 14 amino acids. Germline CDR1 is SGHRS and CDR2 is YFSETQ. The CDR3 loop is CASSLSRVTGELFF. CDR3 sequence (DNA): TGCGCCAGCAGCTTGTCAAGAGTTACCGGGGAGCTGTTTTTT.

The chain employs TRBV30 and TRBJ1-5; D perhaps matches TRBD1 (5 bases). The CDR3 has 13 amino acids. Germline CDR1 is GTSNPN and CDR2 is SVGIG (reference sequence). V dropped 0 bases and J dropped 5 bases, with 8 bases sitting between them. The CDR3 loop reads CAWSVQTDQPQHF. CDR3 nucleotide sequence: TGTGCCTGGAGTGTACAGACAGATCAGCCCCAGCATTTT. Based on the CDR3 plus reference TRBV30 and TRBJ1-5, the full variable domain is SQTIHQWPATLVQPVGSPLSLECTVEGTSNPNLYWYRQAAGRGLQLLFYSVGIGQISSEVPQNLSASRPQDRQFILSSKKLLLSDSGFYLCAWSVQTDQPQHFGDGTRLSIL.

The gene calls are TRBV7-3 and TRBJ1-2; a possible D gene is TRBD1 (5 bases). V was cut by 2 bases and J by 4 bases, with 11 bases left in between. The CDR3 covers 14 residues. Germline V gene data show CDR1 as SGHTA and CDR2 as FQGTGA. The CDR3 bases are TGTGCCAGCAGCTTATCCCCCAGGGTCTATGGCTACACCTTC. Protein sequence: CASSLSPRVYGYTF.

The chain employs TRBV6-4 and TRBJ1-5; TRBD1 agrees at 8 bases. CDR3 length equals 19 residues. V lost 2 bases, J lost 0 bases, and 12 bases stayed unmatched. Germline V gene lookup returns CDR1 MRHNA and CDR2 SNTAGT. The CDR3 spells CASSDVGDRGPYSNQPQHF. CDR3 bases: TGTGCCAGCAGTGACGTAGGAGACAGGGGCCCTTATAGCAATCAGCCCCAGCATTTT.

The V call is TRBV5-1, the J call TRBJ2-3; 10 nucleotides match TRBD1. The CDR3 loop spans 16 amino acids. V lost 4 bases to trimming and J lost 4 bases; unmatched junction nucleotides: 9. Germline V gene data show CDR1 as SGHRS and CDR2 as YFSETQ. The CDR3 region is CASSTTGGVRADTQYF. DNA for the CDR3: TGCGCCAGCAGCACGACAGGGGGCGTCCGAGCAGATACGCAGTATTTT.

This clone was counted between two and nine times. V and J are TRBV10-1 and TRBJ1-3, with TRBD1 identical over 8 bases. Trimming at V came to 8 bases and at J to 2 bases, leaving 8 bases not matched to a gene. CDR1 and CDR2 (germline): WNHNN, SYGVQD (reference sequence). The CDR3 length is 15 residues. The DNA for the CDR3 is TGCGCCAGCCTGACAGGGGAGACGGCTGGAAACACCATATATTTT. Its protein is CASLTGETAGNTIYF.

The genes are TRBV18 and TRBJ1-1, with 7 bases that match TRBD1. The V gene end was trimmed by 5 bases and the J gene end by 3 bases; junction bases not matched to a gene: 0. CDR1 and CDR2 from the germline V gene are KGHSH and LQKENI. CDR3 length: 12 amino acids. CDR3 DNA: TGTGCCAGCTCAACAGGGGACACTGAAGCTTTCTTT. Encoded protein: CASSTGDTEAFF.

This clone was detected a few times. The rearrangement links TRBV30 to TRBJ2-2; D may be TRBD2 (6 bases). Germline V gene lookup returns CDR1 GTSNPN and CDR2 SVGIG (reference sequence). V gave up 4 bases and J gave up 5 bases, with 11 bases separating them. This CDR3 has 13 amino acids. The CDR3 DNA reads TGTGCCTGGAATTTGGGGGGTACCGGGGAGCTGTTTTTT. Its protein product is CAWNLGGTGELFF.

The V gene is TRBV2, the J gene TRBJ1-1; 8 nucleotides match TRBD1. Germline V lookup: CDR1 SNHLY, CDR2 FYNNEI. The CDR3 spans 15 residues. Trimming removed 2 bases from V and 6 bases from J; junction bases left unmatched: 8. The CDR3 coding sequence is TGTGCCAGCAGTGAATCCGAGACAGGGGTCTCTGAAGCTTTCTTT. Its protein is CASSESETGVSEAFF.

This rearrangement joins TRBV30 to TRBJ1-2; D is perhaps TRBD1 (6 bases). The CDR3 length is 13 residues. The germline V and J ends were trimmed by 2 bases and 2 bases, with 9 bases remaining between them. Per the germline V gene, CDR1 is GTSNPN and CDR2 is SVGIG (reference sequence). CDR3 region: CAWSHRENYGYTF. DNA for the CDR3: TGTGCCTGGAGTCACAGGGAGAACTATGGCTACACCTTC.

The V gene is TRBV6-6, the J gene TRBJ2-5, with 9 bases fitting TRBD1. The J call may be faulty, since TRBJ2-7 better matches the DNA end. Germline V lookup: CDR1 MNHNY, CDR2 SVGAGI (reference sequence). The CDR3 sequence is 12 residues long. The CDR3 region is CASSRQGDEQYF. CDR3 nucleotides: TGTGCCAGCAGCCGACAGGGGGACGAGCAGTACTTC.

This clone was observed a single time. CDR3 in DNA: TGTGCCAGCGGGGACAGGGGGCGCAATGAGCAGTTCTTC. Encoded protein: CASGDRGRNEQFF. The chain uses TRBV6-6 and TRBJ2-1; TRBD1 matches at 12 bases. Per germline, CDR1 MNHNY and CDR2 SVGAGI (reference sequence). CDR3 length: 13 residues. Trimming cost V 8 bases and J 6 bases; bases outside gene matches: 2.

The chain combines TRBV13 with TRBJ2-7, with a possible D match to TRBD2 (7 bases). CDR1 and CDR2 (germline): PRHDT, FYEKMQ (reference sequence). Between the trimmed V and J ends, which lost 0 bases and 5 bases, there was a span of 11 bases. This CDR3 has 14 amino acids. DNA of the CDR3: TGTGCCAGCAGCTTAGGGCCCGGGGGGCACGAGCAGTACTTC. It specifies CASSLGPGGHEQYF.

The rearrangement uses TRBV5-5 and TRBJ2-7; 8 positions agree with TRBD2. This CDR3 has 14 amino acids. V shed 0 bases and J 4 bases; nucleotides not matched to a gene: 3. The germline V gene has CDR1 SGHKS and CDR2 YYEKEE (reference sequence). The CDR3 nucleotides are TGTGCCAGCAGCTTGGCCGGGGGGGCTTACGAGCAGTACTTC. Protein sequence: CASSLAGGAYEQYF.

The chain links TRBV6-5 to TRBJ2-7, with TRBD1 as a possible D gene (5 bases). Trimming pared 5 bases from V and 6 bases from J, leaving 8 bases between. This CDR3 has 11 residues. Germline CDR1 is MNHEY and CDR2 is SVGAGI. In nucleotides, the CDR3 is TGTGCCAGCAGTCGACAGTCCGAGCAGTACTTC. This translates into CASSRQSEQYF.

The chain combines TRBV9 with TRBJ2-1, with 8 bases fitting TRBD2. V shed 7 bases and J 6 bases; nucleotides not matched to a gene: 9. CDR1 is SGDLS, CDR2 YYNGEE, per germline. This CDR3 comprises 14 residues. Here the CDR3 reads CASFQRERFNEQFF. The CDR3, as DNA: TGTGCCAGCTTCCAGCGGGAGCGGTTCAATGAGCAGTTCTTC.

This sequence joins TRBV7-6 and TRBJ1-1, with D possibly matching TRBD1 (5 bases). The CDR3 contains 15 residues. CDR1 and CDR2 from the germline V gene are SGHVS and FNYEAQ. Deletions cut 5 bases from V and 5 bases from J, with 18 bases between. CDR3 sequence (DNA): TGTGCCAGCAGCCTCACTATGGGGGGGAATACTGAAGCTTTCTTT. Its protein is CASSLTMGGNTEAFF. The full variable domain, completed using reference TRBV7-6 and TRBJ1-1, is GAGVSQSPRYKVTKRGQDVALRCDPISGHVSLYWYRQALGQGPEFLTYFNYEAQQDKSGLPNDRFSAERPEGSISTLTIQRTEQRDSAMYRCASSLTMGGNTEAFFGQGTRLTVV.

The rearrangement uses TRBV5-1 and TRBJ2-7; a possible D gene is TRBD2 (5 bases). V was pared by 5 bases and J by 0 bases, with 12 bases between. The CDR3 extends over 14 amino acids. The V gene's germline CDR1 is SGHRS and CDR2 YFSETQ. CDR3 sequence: CASSSEDYSYEQYF. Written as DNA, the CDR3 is TGCGCCAGCAGTTCGGAGGATTACTCCTACGAGCAGTACTTC.

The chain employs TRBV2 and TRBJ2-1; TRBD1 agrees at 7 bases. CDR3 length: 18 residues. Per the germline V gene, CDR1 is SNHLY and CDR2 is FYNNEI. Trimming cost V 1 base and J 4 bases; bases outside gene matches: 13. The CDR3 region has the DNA TGTGCCAGCAGTGAAGGGACAGGAGATAAGGTTGTGTACAATGAGCAGTTCTTC. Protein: CASSEGTGDKVVYNEQFF.

The CDR3 sequence is CASSLTGLVNQPQHF. The CDR3 nucleotides read TGTGCCAGCAGTTTGACAGGGTTGGTTAATCAGCCCCAGCATTTT. The chain employs TRBV27 and TRBJ1-5; TRBD1 agrees at 7 bases. The germline V gene has CDR1 MNHEY and CDR2 SMNVEV (reference sequence). V was clipped by 3 bases and J by 4 bases; unmatched bases: 6. The CDR3 is made up of 15 amino acids.

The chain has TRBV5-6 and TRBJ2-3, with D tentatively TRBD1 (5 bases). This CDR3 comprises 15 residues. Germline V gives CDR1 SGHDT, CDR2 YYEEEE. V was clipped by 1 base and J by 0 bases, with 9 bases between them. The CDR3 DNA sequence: TGTGCCAGCAGCTTGAGGGGAACTAGCACAGATACGCAGTATTTT. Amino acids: CASSLRGTSTDTQYF.

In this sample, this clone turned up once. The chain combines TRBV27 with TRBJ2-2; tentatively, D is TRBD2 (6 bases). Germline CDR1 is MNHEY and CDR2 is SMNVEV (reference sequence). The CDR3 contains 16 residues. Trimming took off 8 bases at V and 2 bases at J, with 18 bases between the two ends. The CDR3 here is CASSPAGLRNTGELFF. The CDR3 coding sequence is TGTGCCAGCTCCCCGGCCGGACTAAGAAACACCGGGGAGCTGTTTTTT.

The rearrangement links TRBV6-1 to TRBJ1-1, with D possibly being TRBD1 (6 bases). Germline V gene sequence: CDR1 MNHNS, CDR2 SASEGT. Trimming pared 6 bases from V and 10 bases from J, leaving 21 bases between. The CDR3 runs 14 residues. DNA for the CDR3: TGTGCCAGCAGCGAGAGGCCAGGGGTCCCAGGAGCTTTCTTT. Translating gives CASSERPGVPGAFF.

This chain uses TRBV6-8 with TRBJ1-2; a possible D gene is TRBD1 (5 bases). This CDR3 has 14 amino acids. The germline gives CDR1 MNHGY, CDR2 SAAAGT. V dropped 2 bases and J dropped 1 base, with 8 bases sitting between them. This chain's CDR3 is CASSYDSINYGYTF. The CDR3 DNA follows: TGTGCCAGCAGTTACGACAGCATTAACTATGGCTACACCTTC.

This CDR3 is CASSPRAGQSPSEQYF. For the CDR3, the DNA is TGTGCCAGCAGCCCCAGAGCCGGACAATCCCCATCCGAGCAGTACTTC. The V call is TRBV14, the J call TRBJ2-7; perhaps TRBD1 as D (5 bases). V lost 4 bases and J lost 6, with 22 bases in between. This CDR3 has 16 amino acids. Germline loops: CDR1 SGHDN, CDR2 FVKESK.

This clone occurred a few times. This CDR3 is CASSDGTGGSYEQYF. The CDR3 region has the DNA TGCGCCAGCAGCGACGGGACAGGGGGCTCCTACGAGCAGTACTTC. The chain has TRBV5-1 and TRBJ2-7; 11 bases agree with TRBD1. The V segment lost 4 bases and the J segment 0 bases; nucleotides outside the gene matches: 3. The CDR3 extends over 15 amino acids. The germline V gene encodes CDR1 SGHRS and CDR2 YFSETQ.